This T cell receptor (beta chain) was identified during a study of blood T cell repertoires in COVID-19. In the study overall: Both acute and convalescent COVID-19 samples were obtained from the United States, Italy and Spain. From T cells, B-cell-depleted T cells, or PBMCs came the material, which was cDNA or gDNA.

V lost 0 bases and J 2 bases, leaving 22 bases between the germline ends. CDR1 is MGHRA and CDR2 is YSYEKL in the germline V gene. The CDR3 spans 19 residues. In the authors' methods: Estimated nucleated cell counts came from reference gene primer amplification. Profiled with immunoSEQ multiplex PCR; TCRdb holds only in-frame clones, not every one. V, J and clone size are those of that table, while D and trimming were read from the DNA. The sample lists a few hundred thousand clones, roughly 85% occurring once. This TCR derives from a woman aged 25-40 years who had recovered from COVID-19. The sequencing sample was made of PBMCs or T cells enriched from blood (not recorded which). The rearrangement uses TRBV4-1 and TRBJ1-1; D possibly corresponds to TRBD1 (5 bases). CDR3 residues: CASSQDFLRDLGDNTEAFF. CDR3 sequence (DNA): TGCGCCAGCAGCCAAGACTTTCTCAGGGATCTAGGGGATAACACTGAAGCTTTCTTT.